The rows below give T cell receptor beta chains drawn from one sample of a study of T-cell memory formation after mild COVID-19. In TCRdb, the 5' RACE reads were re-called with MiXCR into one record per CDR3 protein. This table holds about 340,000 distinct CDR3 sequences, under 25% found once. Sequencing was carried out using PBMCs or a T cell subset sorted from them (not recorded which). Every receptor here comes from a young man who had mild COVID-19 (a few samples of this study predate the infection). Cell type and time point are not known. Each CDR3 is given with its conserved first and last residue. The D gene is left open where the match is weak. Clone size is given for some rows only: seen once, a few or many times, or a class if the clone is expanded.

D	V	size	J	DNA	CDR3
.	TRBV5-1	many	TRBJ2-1	TGCGCCAGCAGCTTGGCGACTGTTCAGTTCTTC	CASSLATVQFF
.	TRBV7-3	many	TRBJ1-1	TGTGCCAGCAGCTTATACCCTGGGATCACTGAAGCTTTCTTT	CASSLYPGITEAFF
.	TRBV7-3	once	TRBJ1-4	TGTGCCAGCAGCTTAAGCGGACAGCCCGGGGAAAAACTGTTTTTT	CASSLSGQPGEKLFF
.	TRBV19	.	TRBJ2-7	TGTGCCAGTAGTCCGACACATCCCGCTTACGAGCAGTACTTC	CASSPTHPAYEQYF
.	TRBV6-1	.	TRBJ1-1	TGTGCCAGCACAGCGGGGGGCAAACCACTATCTGAAGCTTTCTTT	CASTAGGKPLSEAFF
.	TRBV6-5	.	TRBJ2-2	TGTGCCAGCAGTCATCAAACCAGTCGAACGAACACCGGGGAGCTGTTTTTT	CASSHQTSRTNTGELFF
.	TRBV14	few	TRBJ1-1	TGTGCCAGCTCCCCGATTGGGGACACTGAAGCTTTCTTT	CASSPIGDTEAFF
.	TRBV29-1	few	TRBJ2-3	TGCAGCGTTGAATCGGGGCGTAAAGATACGCAGTATTTT	CSVESGRKDTQYF
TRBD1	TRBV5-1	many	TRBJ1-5	TGCGCCAGCAGCCCCGGGACAGGAGCTAATCAGCCCCAGCATTTT	CASSPGTGANQPQHF
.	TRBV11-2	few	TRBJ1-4	TGTGCCAGCAGCTTAGCGGGTACTAATGAAAAACTGTTTTTT	CASSLAGTNEKLFF
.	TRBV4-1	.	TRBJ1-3	TGCGCCAGCAGCCAAGATGCCGGAAACACCATATATTTT	CASSQDAGNTIYF
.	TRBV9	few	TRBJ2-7	TGTGCCAGCAGCGTAGAAGGGACCGGGGGTGACGAGCAGTACTTC	CASSVEGTGGDEQYF
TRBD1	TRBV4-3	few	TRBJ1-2	TGCGCCAGCAGCCGGGTAGGGGGCGCTGGCTACACCTTC	CASSRVGGAGYTF
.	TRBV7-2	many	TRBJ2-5	TGTGCCAGCAGCTTACCCCCGTCGGGGGTAGAGACCCAGTACTTC	CASSLPPSGVETQYF
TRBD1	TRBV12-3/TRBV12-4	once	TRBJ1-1	TGTGCCAGCAGTTTAGCCAGGGGGGTGAACACTGAAGCTTTCTTT	CASSLARGVNTEAFF
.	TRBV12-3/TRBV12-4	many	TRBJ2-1	TGTGCCAGCAGTGGAGGTAGGGTGTCGAAGCAGTTCTTC	CASSGGRVSKQFF
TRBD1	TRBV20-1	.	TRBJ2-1	TGCAGTGCTAGACTTTCACGGGACAGGGACGTAAGTGAGCAGTTCTTC	CSARLSRDRDVSEQFF
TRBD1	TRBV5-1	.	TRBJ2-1	TGCGCCAGCAGCCTCGAGACAGGGGTTTGGGGTGAGCAGTTCTTC	CASSLETGVWGEQFF
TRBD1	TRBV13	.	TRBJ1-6	TGTGCCAGCAGCCGCGGACAGGGATTTTCCTCCTATAATTCACCCCTCCACTTT	CASSRGQGFSSYNSPLHF
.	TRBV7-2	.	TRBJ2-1	TGTGCCAGCAGCCGGGACGGATACAATGAGCAGTTCTTC	CASSRDGYNEQFF
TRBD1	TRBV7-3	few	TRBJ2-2	TGTGCCAGCAGCTTAAACCCCCTCGGACAGGGGAAGGCCGGGGAGCTGTTTTTT	CASSLNPLGQGKAGELFF
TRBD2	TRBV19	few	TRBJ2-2	TGTGCCAGTAGTTTTTACGGGGGGAGCTTGTATGCCGGGGAGCTGTTTTTT	CASSFYGGSLYAGELFF
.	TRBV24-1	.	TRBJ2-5	TGTGCCACCAGTGTGAGACAGGCCATCTCAACACCCAAGACCCAGTACTTC	CATSVRQAISTPKTQYF
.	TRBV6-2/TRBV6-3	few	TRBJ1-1	TGTGCCAGCAGTTATCTCCCCAGGAAAGGTAACACTGAAGCTTTCTTT	CASSYLPRKGNTEAFF
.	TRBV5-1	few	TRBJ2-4	TGCGCCAGCAGCAACGCCCCAGGGATTGGCAAAAACATTCAGTACTTC	CASSNAPGIGKNIQYF
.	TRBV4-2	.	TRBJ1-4	TGTGCCAGCAGCCAAGATCGGCAGCATAATGAAAAACTGTTTTTT	CASSQDRQHNEKLFF
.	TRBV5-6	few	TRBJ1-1	TGTGCCAGCAGCTTTTGGGAGATCACTGAAGCTTTCTTT	CASSFWEITEAFF
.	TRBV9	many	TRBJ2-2	TGTGCCAGCAGCGTTGACAACACCGGGGAGCTGTTTTTT	CASSVDNTGELFF
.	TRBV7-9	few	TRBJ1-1	TGTGCCAGCAGCTTGATCGGGATGGGCACTGAAGCTTTCTTT	CASSLIGMGTEAFF
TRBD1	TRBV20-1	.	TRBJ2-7	TGCAGTGCTCGAAAGCAGGGGGTTGGCTCCTACGAGCAGTACTTC	CSARKQGVGSYEQYF
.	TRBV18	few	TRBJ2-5	TGTGCCAGCTCACCACGGCAGGCCGGCTGGGAGACCCAGTACTTC	CASSPRQAGWETQYF
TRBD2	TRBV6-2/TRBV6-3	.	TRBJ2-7	TGTGCCAGCAGTTCCCTCGGGACTATGCCCTACGAGCAGTACTTC	CASSSLGTMPYEQYF
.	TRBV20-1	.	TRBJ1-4	TGCAGTGCTAGAGAAGAGTCCCTTAGGGAAAAACTGTTTTTT	CSAREESLREKLFF
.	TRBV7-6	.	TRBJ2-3	TGTGCCAGCAGGGAATTAGGGGGGGGCGCGGGAGATACGCAGTATTTT	CASRELGGGAGDTQYF
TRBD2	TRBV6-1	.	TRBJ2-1	TGTGCCAGCAGTGAAAGTTTAGCGGGGTCCTACAATGAGCAGTTCTTC	CASSESLAGSYNEQFF
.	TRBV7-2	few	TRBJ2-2	TGTGCCAGCAGCTTAGTTGCACTTACGAACACCGGGGAGCTGTTTTTT	CASSLVALTNTGELFF
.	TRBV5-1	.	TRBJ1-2	TGCGCCAGCAGTCGGGACATTGGCTACACCTTC	CASSRDIGYTF
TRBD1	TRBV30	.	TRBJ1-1	TGTGCCTGTGACAGGGTGAACACTGAAGCTTTCTTT	CACDRVNTEAFF
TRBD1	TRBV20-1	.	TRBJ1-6	TGCAGTGCTAGTCCGGACAGGGATTCACCCCTCCACTTT	CSASPDRDSPLHF
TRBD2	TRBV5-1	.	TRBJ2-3	TGCGCCAGCAGCTTGAACGAGCGGGGGGCCAGCACAGATACGCAGTATTTT	CASSLNERGASTDTQYF
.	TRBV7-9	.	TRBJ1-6	TGTGCCAGCAGCTTAGACCGCCGGGGAGGTAGTTCACCCCTCCACTTT	CASSLDRRGGSSPLHF
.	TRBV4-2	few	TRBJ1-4	TGTGCCAGCAGCCAAGGCGGGACGGGCGGGGGAATTAATGAAAAACTGTTTTTT	CASSQGGTGGGINEKLFF
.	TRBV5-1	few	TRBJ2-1	TGCGCCACTCGAAGGGGGGGGATGTGGAATGAGCAGTTCTTC	CATRRGGMWNEQFF
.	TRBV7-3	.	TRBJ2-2	TGTGCCAGCAGCTCACTCCCGAACACCGGGGAGCTGTTTTTT	CASSSLPNTGELFF
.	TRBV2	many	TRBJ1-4	TGTGCCAGCGCTGGGGCTAATGAAAAACTGTTTTTT	CASAGANEKLFF
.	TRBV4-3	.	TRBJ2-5	TGCGCCAGCAGCCAGGGAAGCGGGTACCAAGAGACCCAGTACTTC	CASSQGSGYQETQYF
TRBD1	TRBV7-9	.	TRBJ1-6	TGTGCCAGCAGCGGGACAGTTAGGGGACGTGGAGCCCTCCACTTT	CASSGTVRGRGALHF
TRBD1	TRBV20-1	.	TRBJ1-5	TGCAGTGCAAGGGACAGGGGGCCCCAGCCCCAGCATTTT	CSARDRGPQPQHF
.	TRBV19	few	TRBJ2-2	TGTGCCAGTTCCTGGTTCGCGAACACCGGGGAGCTGTTTTTT	CASSWFANTGELFF
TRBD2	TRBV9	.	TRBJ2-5	TGTGCCAGCAGCGTAGGAGCGGGGGGAAAAGAGACCCAGTACTTC	CASSVGAGGKETQYF
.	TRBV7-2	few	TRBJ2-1	TGTGCCAGCAGGAGGGGGAGTTTGAATGAGCAGTTCTTC	CASRRGSLNEQFF
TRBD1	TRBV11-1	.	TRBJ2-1	TGTGCCAGCAGCTCCCGGGACAGGGATTATGAGCAGTTCTTC	CASSSRDRDYEQFF
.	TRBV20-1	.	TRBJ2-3	TGCAGTGCTAGAGGCCAGACAGCTAGCACAGATACGCAGTATTTT	CSARGQTASTDTQYF
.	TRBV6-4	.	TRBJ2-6	TGTGCCAGCAAAGGACAAACTGGGGCCAACGTCCTGACTTTC	CASKGQTGANVLTF
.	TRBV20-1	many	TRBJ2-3	TGCAGTGCCCCCTATTATGGCGGAAGCACAGATACGCAGTATTTT	CSAPYYGGSTDTQYF
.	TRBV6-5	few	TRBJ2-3	TGTGCCAGCAGTTACTCGTACACAGATACGCAGTATTTT	CASSYSYTDTQYF
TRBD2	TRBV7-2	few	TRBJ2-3	TGTGCCAGCAGTCGGACTAGCGGGGCCGGGGATACGCAGTATTTT	CASSRTSGAGDTQYF